This TCR beta chain was obtained from a study of blood T cell repertoires in COVID-19. Study details: The United States, Italy and Spain supplied acute and convalescent COVID-19 samples. T cells, B-cell-depleted T cells, or PBMCs provided the cDNA or gDNA that served as material.

Participants were placed into cohorts based on the clinical history they reported. Trimming stripped 1 base from V and 8 bases from J, with 8 bases between. In germline, CDR1 is LNHDA, CDR2 SQIVND (reference sequence). This CDR3 comprises 12 residues. Here immunoSEQ multiplex PCR was the method, and the copy in TCRdb shows in-frame clones only, minus some. The data show about 210,000 clones, approximately 80% seen once. The receptor's source is a middle-aged man who had recovered from COVID-19. Sequenced input: PBMCs or T cells enriched from blood (not recorded which). J is TRBJ1-1 and V is TRBV19; D unclear. As DNA, the CDR3 is TGTGCCAGTAGTATAGGAACAATGGAAGCTTTCTTT. Residues: CASSIGTMEAFF.